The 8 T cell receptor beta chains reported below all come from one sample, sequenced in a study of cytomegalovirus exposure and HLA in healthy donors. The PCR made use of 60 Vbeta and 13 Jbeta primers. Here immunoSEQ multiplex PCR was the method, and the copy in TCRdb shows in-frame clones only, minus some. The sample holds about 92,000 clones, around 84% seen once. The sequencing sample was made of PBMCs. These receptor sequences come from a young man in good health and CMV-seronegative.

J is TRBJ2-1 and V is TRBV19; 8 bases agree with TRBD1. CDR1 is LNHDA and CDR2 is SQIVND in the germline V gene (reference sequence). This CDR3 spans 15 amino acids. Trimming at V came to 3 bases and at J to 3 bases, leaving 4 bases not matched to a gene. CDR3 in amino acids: CASSIPGQVYNEQFF. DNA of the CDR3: TGTGCCAGTAGTATCCCGGGACAGGTCTACAATGAGCAGTTCTTC.

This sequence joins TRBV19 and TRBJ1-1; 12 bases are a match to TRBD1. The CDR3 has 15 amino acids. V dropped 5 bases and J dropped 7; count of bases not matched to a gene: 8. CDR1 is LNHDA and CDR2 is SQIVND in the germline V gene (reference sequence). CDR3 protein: CASSPRDRGLGEAFF. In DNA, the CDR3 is TGTGCCAGTAGTCCGAGGGACAGGGGGCTCGGTGAAGCTTTCTTT.

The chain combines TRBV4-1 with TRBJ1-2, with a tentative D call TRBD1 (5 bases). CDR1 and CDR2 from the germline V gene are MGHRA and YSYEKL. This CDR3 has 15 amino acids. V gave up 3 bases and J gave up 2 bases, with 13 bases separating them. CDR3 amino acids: CASSQEGHRNYGYTF. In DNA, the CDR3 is TGCGCCAGCAGCCAGGAGGGGCACCGCAACTATGGCTACACCTTC.

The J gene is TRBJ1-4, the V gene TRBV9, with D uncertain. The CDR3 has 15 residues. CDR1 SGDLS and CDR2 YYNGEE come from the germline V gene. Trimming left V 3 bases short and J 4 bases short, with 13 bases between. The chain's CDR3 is CASSATGSLNEKLFF. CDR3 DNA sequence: TGTGCCAGCAGCGCAACGGGTTCCCTTAATGAAAAACTGTTTTTT.

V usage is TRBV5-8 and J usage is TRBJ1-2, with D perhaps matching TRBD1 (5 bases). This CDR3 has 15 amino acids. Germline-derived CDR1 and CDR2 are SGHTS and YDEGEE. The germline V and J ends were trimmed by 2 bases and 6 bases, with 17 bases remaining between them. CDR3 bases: TGTGCCAGCAGCTTACGGGGGTGGGTAAAGGATGGCTACACCTTC. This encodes CASSLRGWVKDGYTF.

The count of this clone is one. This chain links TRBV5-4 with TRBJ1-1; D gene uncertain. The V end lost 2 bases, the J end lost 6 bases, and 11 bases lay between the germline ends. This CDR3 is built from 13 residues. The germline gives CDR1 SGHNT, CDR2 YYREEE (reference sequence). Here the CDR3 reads CASSFTAAAEAFF. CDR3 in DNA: TGTGCCAGCAGCTTTACCGCGGCAGCTGAAGCTTTCTTT.

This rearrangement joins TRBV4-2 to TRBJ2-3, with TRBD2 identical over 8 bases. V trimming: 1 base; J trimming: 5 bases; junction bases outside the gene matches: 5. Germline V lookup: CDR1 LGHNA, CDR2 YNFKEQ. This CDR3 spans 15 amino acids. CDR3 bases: TGTGCCAGCAGCCAAGCAGCGGGGGCAGAAGATACGCAGTATTTT. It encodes CASSQAAGAEDTQYF.

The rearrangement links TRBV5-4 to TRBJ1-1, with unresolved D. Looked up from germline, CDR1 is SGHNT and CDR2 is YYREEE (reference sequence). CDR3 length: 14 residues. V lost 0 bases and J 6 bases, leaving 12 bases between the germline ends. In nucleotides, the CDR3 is TGTGCCAGCAGCTTGGCCGGCCGGGGTGCTGAAGCTTTCTTT. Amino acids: CASSLAGRGAEAFF.